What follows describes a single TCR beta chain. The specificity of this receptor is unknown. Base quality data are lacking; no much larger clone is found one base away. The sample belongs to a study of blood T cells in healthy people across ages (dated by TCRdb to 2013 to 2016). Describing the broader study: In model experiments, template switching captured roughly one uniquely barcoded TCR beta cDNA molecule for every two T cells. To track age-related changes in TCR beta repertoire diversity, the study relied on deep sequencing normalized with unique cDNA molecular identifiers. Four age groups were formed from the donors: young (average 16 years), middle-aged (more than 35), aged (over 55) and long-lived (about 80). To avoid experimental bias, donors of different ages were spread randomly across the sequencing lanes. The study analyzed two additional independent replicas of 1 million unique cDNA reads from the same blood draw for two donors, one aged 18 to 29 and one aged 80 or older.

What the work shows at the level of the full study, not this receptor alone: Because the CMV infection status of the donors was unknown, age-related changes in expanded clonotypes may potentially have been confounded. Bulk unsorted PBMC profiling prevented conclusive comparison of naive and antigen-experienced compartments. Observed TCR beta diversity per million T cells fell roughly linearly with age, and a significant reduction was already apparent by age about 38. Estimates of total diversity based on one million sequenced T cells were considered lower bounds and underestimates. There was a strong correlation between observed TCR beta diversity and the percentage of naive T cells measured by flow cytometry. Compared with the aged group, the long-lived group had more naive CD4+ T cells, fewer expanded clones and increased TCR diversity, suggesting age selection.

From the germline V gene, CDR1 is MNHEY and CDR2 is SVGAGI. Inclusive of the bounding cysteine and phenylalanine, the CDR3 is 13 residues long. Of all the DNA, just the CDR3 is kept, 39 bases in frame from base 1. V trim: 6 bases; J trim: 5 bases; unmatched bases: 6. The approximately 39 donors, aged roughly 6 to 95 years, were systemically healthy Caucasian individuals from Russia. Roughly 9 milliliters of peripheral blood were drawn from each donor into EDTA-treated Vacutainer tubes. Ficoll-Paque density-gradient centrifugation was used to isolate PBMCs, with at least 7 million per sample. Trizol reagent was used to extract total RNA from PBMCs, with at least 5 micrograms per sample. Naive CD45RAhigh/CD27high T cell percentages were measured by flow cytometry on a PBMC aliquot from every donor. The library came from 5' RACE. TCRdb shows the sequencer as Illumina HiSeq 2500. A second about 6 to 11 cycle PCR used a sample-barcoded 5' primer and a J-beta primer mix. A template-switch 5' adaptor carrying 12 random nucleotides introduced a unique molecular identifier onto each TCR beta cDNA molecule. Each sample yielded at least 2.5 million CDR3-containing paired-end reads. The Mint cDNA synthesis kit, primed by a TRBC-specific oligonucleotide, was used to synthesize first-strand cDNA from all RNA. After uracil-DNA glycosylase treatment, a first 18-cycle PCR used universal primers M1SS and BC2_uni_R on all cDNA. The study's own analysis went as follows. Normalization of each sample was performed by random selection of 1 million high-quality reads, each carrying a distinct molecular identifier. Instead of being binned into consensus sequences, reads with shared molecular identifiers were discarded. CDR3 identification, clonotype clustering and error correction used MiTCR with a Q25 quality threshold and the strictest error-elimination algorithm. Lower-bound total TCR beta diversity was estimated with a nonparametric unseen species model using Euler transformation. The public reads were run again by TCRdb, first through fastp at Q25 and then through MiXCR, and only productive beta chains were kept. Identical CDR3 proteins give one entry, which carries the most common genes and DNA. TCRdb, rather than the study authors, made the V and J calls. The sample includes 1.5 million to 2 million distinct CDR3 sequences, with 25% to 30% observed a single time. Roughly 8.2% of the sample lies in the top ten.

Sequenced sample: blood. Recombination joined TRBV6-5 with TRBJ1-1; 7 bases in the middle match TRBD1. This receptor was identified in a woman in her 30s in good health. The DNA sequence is TGTGCCAGCAGACGACAGGGTCTGACTGAAGCTTTCTTT. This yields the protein CASRRQGLTEAFF.